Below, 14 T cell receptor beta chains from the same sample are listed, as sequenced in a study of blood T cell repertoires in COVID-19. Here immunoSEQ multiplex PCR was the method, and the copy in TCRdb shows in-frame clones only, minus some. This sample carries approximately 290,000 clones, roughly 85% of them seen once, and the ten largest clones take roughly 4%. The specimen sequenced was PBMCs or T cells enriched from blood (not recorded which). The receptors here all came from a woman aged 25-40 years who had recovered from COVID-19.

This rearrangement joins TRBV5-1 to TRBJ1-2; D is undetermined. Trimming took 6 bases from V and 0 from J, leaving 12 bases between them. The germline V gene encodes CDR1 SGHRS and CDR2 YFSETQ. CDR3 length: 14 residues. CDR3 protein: CASTWAETNYGYTF. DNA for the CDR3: TGCGCCAGCACATGGGCTGAAACTAACTATGGCTACACCTTC.

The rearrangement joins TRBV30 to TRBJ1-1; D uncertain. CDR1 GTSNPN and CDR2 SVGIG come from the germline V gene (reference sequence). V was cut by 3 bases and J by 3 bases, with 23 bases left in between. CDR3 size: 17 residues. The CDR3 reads CAWSMYRSTKAHTEAFF. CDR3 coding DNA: TGTGCCTGGAGCATGTACCGGTCAACTAAGGCGCACACTGAAGCTTTCTTT.

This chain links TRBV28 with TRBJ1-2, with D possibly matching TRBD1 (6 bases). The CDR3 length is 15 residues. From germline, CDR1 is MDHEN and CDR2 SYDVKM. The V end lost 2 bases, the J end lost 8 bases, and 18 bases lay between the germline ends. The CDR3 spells CASSLRGGGPGGYTF. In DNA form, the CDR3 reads TGTGCCAGCAGTTTAAGGGGGGGAGGACCCGGCGGCTACACCTTC.

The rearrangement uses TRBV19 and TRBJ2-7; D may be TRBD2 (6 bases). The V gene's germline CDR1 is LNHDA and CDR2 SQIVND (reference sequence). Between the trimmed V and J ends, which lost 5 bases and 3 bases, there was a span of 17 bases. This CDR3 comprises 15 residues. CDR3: CASSAREGTVYEQYF. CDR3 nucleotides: TGTGCCAGTAGTGCCAGGGAAGGGACTGTCTACGAGCAGTACTTC. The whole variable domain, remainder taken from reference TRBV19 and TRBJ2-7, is DGGITQSPKYLFRKEGQNVTLSCEQNLNHDAMYWYRQDPGQGLRLIYYSQIVNDFQKGDIAEGYSVSREKKESFPLTVTSAQKNPTAFYLCASSAREGTVYEQYFGPGTRLTVT.

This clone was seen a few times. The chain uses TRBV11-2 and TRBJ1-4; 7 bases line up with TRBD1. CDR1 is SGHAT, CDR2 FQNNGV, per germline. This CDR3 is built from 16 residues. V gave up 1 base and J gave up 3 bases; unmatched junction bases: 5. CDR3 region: CASSLVGTGANEKLFF. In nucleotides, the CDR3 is TGTGCCAGCAGCTTAGTTGGAACAGGGGCTAATGAAAAACTGTTTTTT.

The CDR3 nucleotides read TGCAGTGCTAGTGCAGGGGATCAGCCCCAGCATTTT. Amino acid sequence: CSASAGDQPQHF. The gene calls are TRBV20-1 and TRBJ1-5; possibly TRBD1 for D (6 bases). The CDR3 extends over 12 amino acids. The V gene lost 3 bases and the J gene lost 5 bases, with 8 bases spanning the gap. Germline values: CDR1 DFQATT, CDR2 SNEGSKA (reference sequence).

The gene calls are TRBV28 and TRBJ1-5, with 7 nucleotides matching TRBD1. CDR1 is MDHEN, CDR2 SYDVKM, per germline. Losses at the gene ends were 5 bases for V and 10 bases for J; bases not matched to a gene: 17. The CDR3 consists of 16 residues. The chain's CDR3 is CASSPKGRWAGGPQHF. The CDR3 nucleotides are TGTGCCAGCAGTCCTAAAGGTCGGTGGGCAGGGGGTCCCCAGCATTTT. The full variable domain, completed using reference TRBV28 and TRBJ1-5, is DVKVTQSSRYLVKRTGEKVFLECVQDMDHENMFWYRQDPGLGLRLIYFSYDVKMKEKGDIPEGYSVSREKKERFSLILESASTNQTSMYLCASSPKGRWAGGPQHFGDGTRLSIL.

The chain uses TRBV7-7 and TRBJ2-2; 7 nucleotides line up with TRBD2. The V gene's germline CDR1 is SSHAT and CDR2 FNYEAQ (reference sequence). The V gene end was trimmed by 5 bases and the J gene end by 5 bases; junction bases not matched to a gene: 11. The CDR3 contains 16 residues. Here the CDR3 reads CASSPFGGLQTGELFF. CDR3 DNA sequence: TGTGCCAGCAGCCCCTTCGGGGGACTACAAACCGGGGAGCTGTTTTTT.

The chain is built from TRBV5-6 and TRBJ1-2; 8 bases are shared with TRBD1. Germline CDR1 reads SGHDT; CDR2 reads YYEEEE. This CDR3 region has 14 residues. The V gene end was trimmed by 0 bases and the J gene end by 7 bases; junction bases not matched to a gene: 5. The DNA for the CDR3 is TGTGCCAGCAGCTTGGGACAGGGGTTAGGTGGCTACACCTTC. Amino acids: CASSLGQGLGGYTF. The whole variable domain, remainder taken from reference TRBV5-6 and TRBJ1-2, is DAGVTQSPTHLIKTRGQQVTLRCSPKSGHDTVSWYQQALGQGPQFIFQYYEEEERQRGNFPDRFSGHQFPNYSSELNVNALLLGDSALYLCASSLGQGLGGYTFGSGTRLTVV.

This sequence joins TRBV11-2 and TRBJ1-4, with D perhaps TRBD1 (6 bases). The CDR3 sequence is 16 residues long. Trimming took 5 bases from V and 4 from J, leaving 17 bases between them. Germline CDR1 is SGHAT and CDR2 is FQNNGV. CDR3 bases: TGTGCCAGCAGCCTCGCCCGACAGGCTAGTAATGAAAAACTGTTTTTT. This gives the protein CASSLARQASNEKLFF.

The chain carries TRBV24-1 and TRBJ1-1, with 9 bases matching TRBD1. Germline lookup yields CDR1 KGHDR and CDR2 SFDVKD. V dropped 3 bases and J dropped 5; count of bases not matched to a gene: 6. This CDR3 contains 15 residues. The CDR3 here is CATSDTYRGRTEAFF. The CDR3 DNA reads TGTGCCACCAGTGATACGTACAGGGGGCGGACTGAAGCTTTCTTT.

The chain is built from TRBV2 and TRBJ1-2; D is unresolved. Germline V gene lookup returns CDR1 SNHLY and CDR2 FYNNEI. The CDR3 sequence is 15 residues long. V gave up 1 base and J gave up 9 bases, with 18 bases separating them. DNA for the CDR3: TGTGCCAGCAGTGAAGATGGAGTGGCCGTTGCTAGCTACACCTTC. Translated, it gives CASSEDGVAVASYTF. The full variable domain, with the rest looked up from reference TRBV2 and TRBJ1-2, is EPEVTQTPSHQVTQMGQEVILRCVPISNHLYFYWYRQILGQKVEFLVSFYNNEISEKSEIFDDQFSVERPDGSNFTLKIRSTKLEDSAMYFCASSEDGVAVASYTFGSGTRLTVV.

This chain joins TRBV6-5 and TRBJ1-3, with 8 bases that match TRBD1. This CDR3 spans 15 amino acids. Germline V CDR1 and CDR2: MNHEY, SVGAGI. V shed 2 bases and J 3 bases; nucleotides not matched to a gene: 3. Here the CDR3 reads CASSYQTGVGNTIYF. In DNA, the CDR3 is TGTGCCAGCAGTTACCAGACAGGGGTTGGAAACACCATATATTTT.

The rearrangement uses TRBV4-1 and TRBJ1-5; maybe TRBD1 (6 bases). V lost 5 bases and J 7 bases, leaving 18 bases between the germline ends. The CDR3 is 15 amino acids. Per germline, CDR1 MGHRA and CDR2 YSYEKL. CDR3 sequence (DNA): TGCGCCAGCAGCGCCTTTACAGGGAAGGAACAGCCCCAGCATTTT. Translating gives CASSAFTGKEQPQHF.